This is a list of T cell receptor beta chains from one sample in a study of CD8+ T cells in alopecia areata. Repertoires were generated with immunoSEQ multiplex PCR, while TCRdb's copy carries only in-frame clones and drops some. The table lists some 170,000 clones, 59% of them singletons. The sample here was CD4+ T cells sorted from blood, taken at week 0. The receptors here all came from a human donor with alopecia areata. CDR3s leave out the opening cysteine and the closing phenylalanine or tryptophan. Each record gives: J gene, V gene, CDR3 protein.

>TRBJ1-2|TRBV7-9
ASSILGGREEGYT
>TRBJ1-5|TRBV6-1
ASSELLSNQPQH
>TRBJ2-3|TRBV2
ASSQPGLSLFLADTQY
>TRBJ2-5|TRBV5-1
ASCMDSVQETQY
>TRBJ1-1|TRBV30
AWRRPRRNTEAF
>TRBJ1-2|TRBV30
AWSKNRGYT
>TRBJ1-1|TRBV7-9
ATSPASTEAF
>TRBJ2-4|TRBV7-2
ASSSHSVPY
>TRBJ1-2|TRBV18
ASSPGQDYGYT
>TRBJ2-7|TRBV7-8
ASSTGRASNEQY
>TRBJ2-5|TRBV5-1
ASSLGTPQETQY
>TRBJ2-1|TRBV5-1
ASSLVAANNEQF
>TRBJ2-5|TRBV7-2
ASSFSREETQY
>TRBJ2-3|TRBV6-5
ASTHDRRSTDTQY
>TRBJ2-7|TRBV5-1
ASSLDAGYMDEQY
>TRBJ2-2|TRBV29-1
SQKVPSGELF
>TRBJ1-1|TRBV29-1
SVNRERTEAF
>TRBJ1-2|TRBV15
ATSGDRGHGYT
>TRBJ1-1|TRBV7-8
ASSGTDILNTEAF
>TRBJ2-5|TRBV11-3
ASSLLRTQETQY
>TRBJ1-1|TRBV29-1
SVERIMNTEAF
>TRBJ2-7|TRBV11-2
ASSSTPGSEQY
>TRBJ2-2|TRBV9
ASSVGTLPGELF
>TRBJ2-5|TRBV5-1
ASSLEGGQETQY
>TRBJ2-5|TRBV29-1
SLVQGAVQY
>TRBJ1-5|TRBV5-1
ASSPGTENQPQH
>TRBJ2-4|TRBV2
ASTPGLAKNIQY